One T cell receptor (beta chain) is described in this entry. The antigen remains undetermined. The CDR3 covers 12 residues. The germline gives CDR1 GTSNPN, CDR2 SVGIG (reference sequence). V was pared by 2 bases and J by 5 bases, with 6 bases between. The data stem from a study of cytomegalovirus exposure and HLA in healthy donors. In the PCR, 60 Vbeta and 13 Jbeta primers were used. Here immunoSEQ multiplex PCR was the method, and the copy in TCRdb shows in-frame clones only, minus some. Of under 85,000 clones listed, roughly 80% are singletons. Study results and caveats: According to an earlier analysis, most TCR beta V segments yielded productive rearrangements about 90% or about 30% of the time.

Sequenced input: PBMCs. V and J are TRBV30 and TRBJ2-2; D unclear. The receptor's source is a woman in her 30s in good health and CMV-seropositive. CDR3 DNA sequence: TGTGCCTGGAGTCGGAGAACCGGGGAGCTGTTTTTT. Translating gives CAWSRRTGELFF.